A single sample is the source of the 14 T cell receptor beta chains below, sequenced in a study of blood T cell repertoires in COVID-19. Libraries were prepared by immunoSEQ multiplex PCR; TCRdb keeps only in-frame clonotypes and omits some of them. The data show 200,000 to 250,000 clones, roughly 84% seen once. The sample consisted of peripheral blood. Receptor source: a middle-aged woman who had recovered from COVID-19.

The CDR3 region has the DNA TGTGCCAGCAGCTATGAACTAGCTTACCCGGGCCAATACAATGAGCAGTTCTTC. Translated: CASSYELAYPGQYNEQFF. The chain combines TRBV7-2 with TRBJ2-1; D is possibly TRBD2 (6 bases). CDR3 size: 18 residues. Germline V CDR1 and CDR2: SGHTA, FQGNSA. V was trimmed by 4 bases and J by 4 bases, leaving 23 bases between them. Using reference TRBV7-2 and TRBJ2-1 for the parts outside the CDR3, the full variable domain is GAGVSQSPSNKVTEKGKDVELRCDPISGHTALYWYRQSLGQGLEFLIYFQGNSAPDKSGLPSDRFSAERTGGSVSTLTIQRTQQEDSAVYLCASSYELAYPGQYNEQFFGPGTRLTVL.

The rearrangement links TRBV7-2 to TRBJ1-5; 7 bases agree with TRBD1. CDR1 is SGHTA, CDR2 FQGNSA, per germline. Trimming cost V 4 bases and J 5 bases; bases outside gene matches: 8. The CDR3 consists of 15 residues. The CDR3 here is CASSSQQGTDQPQHF. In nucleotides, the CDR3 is TGTGCCAGCAGCTCCCAACAGGGGACAGATCAGCCCCAGCATTTT.

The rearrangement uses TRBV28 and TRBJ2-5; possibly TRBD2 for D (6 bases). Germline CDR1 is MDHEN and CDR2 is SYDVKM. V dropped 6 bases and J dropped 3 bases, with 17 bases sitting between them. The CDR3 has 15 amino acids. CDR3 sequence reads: CASRTRRDPEETQYF. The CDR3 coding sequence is TGTGCCAGCAGAACAAGGCGGGACCCCGAAGAGACCCAGTACTTC.

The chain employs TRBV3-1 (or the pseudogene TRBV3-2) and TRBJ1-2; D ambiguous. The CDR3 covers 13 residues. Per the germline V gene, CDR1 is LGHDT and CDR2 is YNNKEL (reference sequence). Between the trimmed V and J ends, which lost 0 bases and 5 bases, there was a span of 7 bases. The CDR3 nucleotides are TGTGCCAGCAGCCAAGAGGCGGAGTATGGCTACACCTTC. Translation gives CASSQEAEYGYTF.

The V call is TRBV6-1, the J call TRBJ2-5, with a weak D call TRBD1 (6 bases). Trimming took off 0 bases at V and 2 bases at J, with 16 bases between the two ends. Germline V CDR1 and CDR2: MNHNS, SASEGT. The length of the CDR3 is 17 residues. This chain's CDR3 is CASSEAFGTTPQETQYF. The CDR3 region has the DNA TGTGCCAGCAGTGAAGCATTTGGGACAACCCCACAAGAGACCCAGTACTTC.

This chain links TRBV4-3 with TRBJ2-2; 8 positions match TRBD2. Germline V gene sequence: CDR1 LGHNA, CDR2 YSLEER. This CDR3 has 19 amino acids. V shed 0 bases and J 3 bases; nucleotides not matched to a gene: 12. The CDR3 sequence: CASSQEASGGLWDTGELFF. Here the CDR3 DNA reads TGCGCCAGCAGCCAAGAAGCCAGCGGGGGCCTTTGGGACACCGGGGAGCTGTTTTTT.

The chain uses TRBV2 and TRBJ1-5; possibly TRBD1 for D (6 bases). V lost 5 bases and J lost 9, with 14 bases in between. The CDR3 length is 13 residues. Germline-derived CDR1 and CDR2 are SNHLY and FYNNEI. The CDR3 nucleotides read TGTGCCAGCAGTCGACAGGTTCAGGGGCCCCAGCATTTT. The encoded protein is CASSRQVQGPQHF.

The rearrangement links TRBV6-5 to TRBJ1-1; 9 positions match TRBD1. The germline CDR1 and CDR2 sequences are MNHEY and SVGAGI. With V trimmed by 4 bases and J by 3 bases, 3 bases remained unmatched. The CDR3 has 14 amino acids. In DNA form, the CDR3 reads TGTGCCAGCAGTTCGCGGACAGGGGACACTGAAGCTTTCTTT. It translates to CASSSRTGDTEAFF.

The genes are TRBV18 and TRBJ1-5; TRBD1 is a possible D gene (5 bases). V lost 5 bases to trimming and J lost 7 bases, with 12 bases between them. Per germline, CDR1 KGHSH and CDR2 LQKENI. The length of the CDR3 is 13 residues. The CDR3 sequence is CASSSGWVQPQHF. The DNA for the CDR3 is TGTGCCAGCTCATCAGGGTGGGTCCAGCCCCAGCATTTT.

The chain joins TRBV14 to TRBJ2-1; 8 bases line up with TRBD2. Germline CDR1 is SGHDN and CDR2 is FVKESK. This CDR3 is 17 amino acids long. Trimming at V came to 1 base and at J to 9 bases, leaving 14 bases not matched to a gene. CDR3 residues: CASSQATPGLGGGEQFF. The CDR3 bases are TGTGCCAGCAGCCAAGCCACCCCGGGACTAGGCGGGGGTGAGCAGTTCTTC. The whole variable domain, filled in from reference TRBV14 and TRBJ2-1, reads EAGVTQFPSHSVIEKGQTVTLRCDPISGHDNLYWYRRVMGKEIKFLLHFVKESKQDESGMPNNRFLAERTGGTYSTLKVQPAELEDSGVYFCASSQATPGLGGGEQFFGPGTRLTVL.

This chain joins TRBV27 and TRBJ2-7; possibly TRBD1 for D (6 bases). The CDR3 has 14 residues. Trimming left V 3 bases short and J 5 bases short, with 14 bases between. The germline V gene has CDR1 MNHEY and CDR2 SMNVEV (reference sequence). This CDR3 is CASSLNRVSHEQYF. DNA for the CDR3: TGTGCCAGCAGTTTGAACAGGGTTTCTCACGAGCAGTACTTC.

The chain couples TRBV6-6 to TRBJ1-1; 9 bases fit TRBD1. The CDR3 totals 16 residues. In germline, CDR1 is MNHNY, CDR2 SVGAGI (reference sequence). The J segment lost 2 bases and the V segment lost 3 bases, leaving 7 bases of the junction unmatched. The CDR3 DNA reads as TGTGCCAGCAGTTATCAAATACAGGGGGCTAACACTGAAGCTTTCTTT. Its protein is CASSYQIQGANTEAFF.

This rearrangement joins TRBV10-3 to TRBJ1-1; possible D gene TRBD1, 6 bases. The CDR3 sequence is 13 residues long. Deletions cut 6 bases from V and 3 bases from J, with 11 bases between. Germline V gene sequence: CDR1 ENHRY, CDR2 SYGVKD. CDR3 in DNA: TGTGCCATCAGCCCGACAGGTGACACTGAAGCTTTCTTT. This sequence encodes CAISPTGDTEAFF.

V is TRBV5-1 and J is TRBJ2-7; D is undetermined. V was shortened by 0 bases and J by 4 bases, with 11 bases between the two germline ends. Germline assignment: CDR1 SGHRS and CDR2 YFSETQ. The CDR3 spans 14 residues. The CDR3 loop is CASSLASHSYEQYF. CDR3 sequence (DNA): TGCGCCAGCAGCTTGGCCTCACACAGTTACGAGCAGTACTTC. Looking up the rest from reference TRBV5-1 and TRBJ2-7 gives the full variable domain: KAGVTQTPRYLIKTRGQQVTLSCSPISGHRSVSWYQQTPGQGLQFLFEYFSETQRNKGNFPGRFSGRQFSNSRSEMNVSTLELGDSALYLCASSLASHSYEQYFGPGTRLTVT.